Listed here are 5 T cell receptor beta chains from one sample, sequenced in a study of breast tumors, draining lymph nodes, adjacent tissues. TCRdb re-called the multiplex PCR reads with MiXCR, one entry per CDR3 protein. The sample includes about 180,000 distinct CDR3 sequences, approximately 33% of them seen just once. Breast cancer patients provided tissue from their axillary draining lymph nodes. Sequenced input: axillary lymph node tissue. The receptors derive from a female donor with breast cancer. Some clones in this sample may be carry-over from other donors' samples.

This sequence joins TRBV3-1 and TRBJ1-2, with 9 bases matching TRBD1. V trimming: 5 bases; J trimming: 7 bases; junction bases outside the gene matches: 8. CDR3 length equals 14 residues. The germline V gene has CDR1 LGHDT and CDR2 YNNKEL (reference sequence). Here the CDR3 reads CASSGRGQGSGYTF. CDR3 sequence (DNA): TGTGCCAGCAGCGGTAGGGGACAGGGAAGTGGCTACACCTTC.

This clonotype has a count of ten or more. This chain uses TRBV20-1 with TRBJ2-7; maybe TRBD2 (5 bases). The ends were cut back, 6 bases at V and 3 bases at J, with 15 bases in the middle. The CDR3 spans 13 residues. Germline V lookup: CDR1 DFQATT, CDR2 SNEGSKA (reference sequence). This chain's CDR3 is CSAPSNGNYEQYF. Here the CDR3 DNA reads TGCAGTGCCCCCTCGAACGGGAACTACGAGCAGTACTTC.

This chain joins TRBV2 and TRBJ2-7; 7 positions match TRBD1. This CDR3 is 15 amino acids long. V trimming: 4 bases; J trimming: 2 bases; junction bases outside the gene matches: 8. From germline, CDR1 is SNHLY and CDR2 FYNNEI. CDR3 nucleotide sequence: TGTGCCAGCAGTGCCTCCGGGACAGCCACCTACGAGCAGTACTTC. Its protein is CASSASGTATYEQYF.

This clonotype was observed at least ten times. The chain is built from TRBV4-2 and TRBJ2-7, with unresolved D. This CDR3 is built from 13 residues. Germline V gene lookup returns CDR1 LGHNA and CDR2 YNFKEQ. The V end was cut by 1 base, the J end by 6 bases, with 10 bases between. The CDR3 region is CASSQGTDREQYF. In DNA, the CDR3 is TGTGCCAGCAGCCAAGGTACGGATCGCGAGCAGTACTTC.

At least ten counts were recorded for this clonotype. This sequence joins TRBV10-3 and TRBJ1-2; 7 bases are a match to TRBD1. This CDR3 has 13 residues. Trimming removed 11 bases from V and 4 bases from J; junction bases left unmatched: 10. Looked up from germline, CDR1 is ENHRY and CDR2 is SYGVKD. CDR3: CAAYGTETYGYTF. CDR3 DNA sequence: TGTGCCGCCTACGGGACAGAAACCTATGGCTACACCTTC.